This T cell receptor (beta chain) was sequenced during a study of blood T cell repertoires in COVID-19. At the level of the study: The United States, Italy and Spain supplied acute and convalescent COVID-19 samples. In each case, the material was cDNA or gDNA derived from T cells, B-cell-depleted T cells, or PBMCs.

J lost 8 bases, V lost 2 bases, and 3 bases had no gene match. The CDR3 extends over 14 amino acids. Germline assignment: CDR1 MNHEY and CDR2 SVGAGI. The Seattle patients joined while their infection was active and were tracked longitudinally afterward. In the authors' workflow: Amplified reference gene primers provided the basis for estimating nucleated cell counts. Assay used: immunoSEQ multiplex PCR; TCRdb lists only in-frame clones, some missing. Clonal size and the V and J genes are those of that table, whereas D and trimming came from the DNA. Among some 54,000 clones listed, 65% to 85% were seen once.

Material for sequencing was peripheral blood. This clonotype was sampled from a woman aged 80 or over with COVID-19, enrolled during active disease. The chain recombines TRBV6-5 with TRBJ1-2, with 12 bases fitting TRBD1. The CDR3 reads CASSYTGQGAGYTF. CDR3 DNA: TGTGCCAGCAGTTACACGGGACAGGGGGCCGGCTACACCTTC.